This T cell receptor (beta chain) emerged from a study of T-cell memory formation after mild COVID-19. In germline, CDR1 is MGHDK, CDR2 SYGVNS. This CDR3 is built from 14 residues. V dropped 6 bases and J dropped 4; count of bases not matched to a gene: 8. Whole-study results and caveats: The study found contracting CD4+ clones mainly in CM and EM and contracting CD8+ clones in EMRA. Some clones that responded turned up in pre-infection memory, which suggests that cross-reactive memory joined in. Contracting clones, day 15 to 85, had balanced CD4/CD8, and later expanders favored CD4+.

Amplification by 5'RACE using constant-segment primers produced TCR alpha and TCR beta cDNA libraries that carried sample barcodes and UMIs. TCRdb re-derived calls from the 5' RACE reads in MiXCR, one entry per CDR3 protein. Of hundreds of thousands of distinct CDR3 sequences listed, 15% to 20% are singletons. Points on this clonotype: No antigen is known for it.

This chain connects TRBV25-1 to TRBJ1-2, with 7 nucleotides matching TRBD1. The TCR comes from an adult woman who had mild COVID-19 (a few samples of this study predate the infection). Cell type and time point are not known. Sequences were obtained from PBMCs or a T cell subset sorted from them (not recorded which). In DNA form, the CDR3 reads TGTGCCAGCAGGGGGGCAGGGGGGCCCTATGGCTACACCTTC. It specifies CASRGAGGPYGYTF.